This TCR beta chain is drawn from a study of graft-versus-host responses after intestinal transplantation (dated by TCRdb to the early 2020s). Notes on the research overall: The transplants that recipients received were multivisceral, liver-intestinal, or isolated intestinal. Every recipient was given anti-thymocyte globulin induction, then maintenance tacrolimus and steroids for about three years. Graft-versus-host and host-versus-graft alloreactive T cell clones were tracked in the graft, circulation and bone marrow after intestinal transplantation using bulk TCR-beta CDR3 sequencing. Alloreactive clones were identified by sequencing pre-transplant mixed lymphocyte reaction products and comparing these products with unstimulated pre-transplant donor and recipient T cells. The cohort enrolled under 30 intestinal transplant recipients, one of whom was a retransplant, and 3 patients without pretransplant specimens were excluded. A peak of at least 4% donor T cells among recipient peripheral blood mononuclear cells was the definition used for donor T cell macrochimerism. Instead of going to the commercial service, samples from three later patients were sequenced in-house on an Illumina MiSeq and processed with MiXCR. Overall study results and their limits: The conclusions were limited by the relatively low number and heterogeneity of the intestinal transplant patients. High GvH to HvG T cell clonal ratios were observed in the allografts of patients with donor T cell macrochimerism. GvH clones were detected in recipient bone marrow, and some of these GvH clones were observed earlier in ileal mucosa or blood, consistent with an intestinal mucosal origin. Early after transplant, peak levels of circulating GvH clones were found to be associated with declines in HvG clones.

In the first month after transplant, blood samples were collected up to 4 times, and after that at least monthly when available. The method was the immunoSEQ multiplex PCR assay. For most patients, genomic DNA was subjected to high-throughput TCR-beta CDR3 sequencing by Adaptive Biotechnologies. As for how the authors treated the data: TCR sequencing data for around 20 patients were retrieved from Adaptive's ImmunoSEQ software; a few other patients were processed with MiXCR and VDJtools. CDR3 nucleotide sequences shared between donor and recipient were removed because the origin of such sequences could not be assigned. At least 2-fold expansion over unstimulated cells and a minimum CFSE-low frequency of 0.002% (template counts) or 0.001% (read counts) were required for clones to be classified as alloreactive. Mappable clones were those detected in sequenced pre-transplant spleen, lymph node, or MLR CFSE-low populations of the donor or recipient. Cumulative frequency of alloreactive clones was calculated as a percentage of all sequences weighted by copy number. This immuneACCESS table, as held by TCRdb, lists in-frame sequences with V and J called but not all clones. Of the missing ones, under half trace to an unresolved V gene in checked studies; the others have no known cause. D and trimming were read from the DNA, whereas the V and J calls and clone size are those reported in that table. The sample has around 54,000 clones on record, around 90% of them singletons. The biggest ten clones account for roughly 5.5% of the sample.

Regarding this clone: This clone's antigen is unknown. Base quality data are lacking; no much larger clone is found one base away.

The CDR1 and CDR2 encoded by the germline V gene are MNHNS and SASEGT. Measured from the cysteine to the phenylalanine, the CDR3 is 15 residues long. Only the CDR3 DNA is retained, 45 bases long and in frame from the first base. V and J are truncated by 5 bases and 1 base respectively, leaving an intervening sequence of 14 bases. This specimen was PBMCs, taken roughly 680 days after intestinal transplant. The rearrangement combines TRBV6-1 with TRBJ1-1; 6 matching bases give a weak D call of TRBD1. This sequence originates from a human patient who received an intestinal transplant, so some T cells may come from the graft donor. The CDR3 has the sequence CASSSPGRGNTEAFF. Here is the DNA: TGTGCCAGCAGTAGCCCGGGCAGGGGGAACACTGAAGCTTTCTTT.